A single sample is the source of the 20 T cell receptor beta chains below, sequenced in a study of blood T cell repertoires in COVID-19. Sequencing used immunoSEQ multiplex PCR; TCRdb keeps in-frame clones, though not all of them. The top ten clones hold 9.5% to 12% of a sample with approximately 150,000 clones, 81% of them seen once. The source material was peripheral blood. These receptors came from a man aged 55 to 70 with active or convalescent COVID-19.

In the case of this clone: This same CDR3 is encoded by further DNA sequences in the sample. The chain employs TRBV9 and TRBJ2-3; D ambiguous. The CDR3 runs to 14 residues. The germline V and J ends were trimmed by 0 bases and 3 bases, with 8 bases remaining between them. Germline V gene lookup returns CDR1 SGDLS and CDR2 YYNGEE. CDR3: CASSVEARTDTQYF. The CDR3 DNA follows: TGTGCCAGCAGCGTAGAAGCTAGAACAGATACGCAGTATTTT. Supplemented by reference TRBV9 and TRBJ2-3, the full variable domain reads DSGVTQTPKHLITATGQRVTLRCSPRSGDLSVYWYQQSLDQGLQFLIQYYNGEERAKGNILERFSAQQFPDLHSELNLSSLELGDSALYFCASSVEARTDTQYFGPGTRLTVL.

The chain is built from TRBV7-3 and TRBJ2-7; 7 positions agree with TRBD2. With V trimmed by 5 bases and J by 5 bases, 6 bases remained unmatched. This CDR3 contains 13 residues. Looked up from germline, CDR1 is SGHTA and CDR2 is FQGTGA. DNA for the CDR3: TGTGCCAGCAGCCCTCGGGGAGGGAACGAGCAGTACTTC. Protein product: CASSPRGGNEQYF.

This sequence joins TRBV5-1 and TRBJ1-1, with D possibly TRBD1 on 5 matching bases. Trimming took off 4 bases at V and 3 bases at J, with 10 bases between the two ends. CDR1 and CDR2 from the germline V gene are SGHRS and YFSETQ. CDR3 length: 13 amino acids. The DNA of the CDR3 is TGCGCCAGCAGCACGGACACAGACACTGAAGCTTTCTTT. It yields the protein CASSTDTDTEAFF.

This clone was seen once. The genes are TRBV5-4 and TRBJ2-1; 8 nucleotides line up with TRBD2. This CDR3 is 13 amino acids long. After removal of 1 base from V and 14 bases from J, the junction contained 8 bases not matched to a gene. Germline V gene sequence: CDR1 SGHNT, CDR2 YYREEE (reference sequence). The CDR3 sequence is CASSLTGGSLEFF. The CDR3, as DNA: TGTGCCAGCAGCTTGACGGGGGGGAGTTTGGAGTTCTTC.

The chain recombines TRBV4-2 with TRBJ2-7; 10 bases are shared with TRBD2. J was trimmed by 4 bases and V by 3 bases; bases with no gene match: 6. This CDR3 has 15 amino acids. Germline V gives CDR1 LGHNA, CDR2 YNFKEQ. The CDR3 loop is CASSQTTSGDYEQYF. CDR3 in DNA: TGTGCCAGCAGCCAGACAACTAGCGGGGATTACGAGCAGTACTTC.

This clone was recorded once. V and J are TRBV2 and TRBJ1-5; D may be TRBD1 (6 bases). The CDR3 has 16 residues. V lost 7 bases and J 4 bases, leaving 20 bases between the germline ends. Germline loops: CDR1 SNHLY, CDR2 FYNNEI. The CDR3 DNA follows: TGTGCCAGCAATCGCCCCCCAGGGGACGGGAATCAGCCCCAGCATTTT. Its protein is CASNRPPGDGNQPQHF.

J is TRBJ1-1 and V is TRBV3-1 (or the pseudogene TRBV3-2), with D tentatively TRBD1 (6 bases). V lost 0 bases and J 2 bases, leaving 13 bases between the germline ends. The CDR3 extends over 16 amino acids. Germline lookup yields CDR1 LGHDT and CDR2 YNNKEL (reference sequence). DNA of the CDR3: TGTGCCAGCAGCCAAGATCCTGGCAGGGGAAACACTGAAGCTTTCTTT. This gives the protein CASSQDPGRGNTEAFF.

The chain couples TRBV5-8 to TRBJ2-3; D is perhaps TRBD2 (7 bases). Trimming removed 0 bases at V and 6 bases at J, with 14 bases between. Germline loops: CDR1 SGHTS, CDR2 YDEGEE. This CDR3 is 15 amino acids long. The CDR3 DNA sequence: TGTGCCAGCAGCTTGGTGGCGGGGGCCAGGGATACGCAGTATTTT. This sequence encodes CASSLVAGARDTQYF.

There are many counts of this clone. The rearrangement joins TRBV5-1 to TRBJ1-5; 7 bases match TRBD1. CDR1 is SGHRS and CDR2 is YFSETQ in the germline V gene. V lost 4 bases and J lost 5; bases outside the gene matches: 3. The CDR3 extends over 13 amino acids. CDR3 residues: CASSGDRDQPQHF. The CDR3 nucleotides read TGCGCCAGCAGCGGGGACAGAGATCAGCCCCAGCATTTT.

This clone occurred a few times. The chain links TRBV6-6 to TRBJ1-4; TRBD1 agrees at 10 bases. Germline V gives CDR1 MNHNY, CDR2 SVGAGI (reference sequence). The CDR3 is made up of 15 amino acids. V was clipped by 4 bases and J by 4 bases; unmatched bases: 3. The CDR3 sequence: CASSSGQGDNEKLFF. As DNA, the CDR3 is TGTGCCAGCAGTTCTGGACAGGGGGATAATGAAAAACTGTTTTTT.

The chain is built from TRBV19 and TRBJ2-7; 8 bases match TRBD2. V shed 5 bases, J shed 3 bases, and the junction held 9 bases outside the gene matches. This CDR3 is 15 amino acids long. Germline V gene sequence: CDR1 LNHDA, CDR2 SQIVND (reference sequence). Here the CDR3 DNA reads TGTGCCAGTAGTTCCCGGGGAGCGGGGGTCTACGAGCAGTACTTC. Protein product: CASSSRGAGVYEQYF. Full variable domain (missing parts from reference TRBV19 and TRBJ2-7): DGGITQSPKYLFRKEGQNVTLSCEQNLNHDAMYWYRQDPGQGLRLIYYSQIVNDFQKGDIAEGYSVSREKKESFPLTVTSAQKNPTAFYLCASSSRGAGVYEQYFGPGTRLTVT.

CDR3: CSVEDPTGSEGGYTF. The DNA for the CDR3 is TGCAGCGTTGAAGATCCGACAGGGAGTGAGGGTGGCTACACCTTC. V gene TRBV29-1 combines with J gene TRBJ1-2; 7 bases match TRBD1. Trimming took 0 bases from V and 7 from J; bases not matched to a gene: 11. The CDR3 length is 15 residues. CDR1 is SQVTM and CDR2 is ANQGSEA in the germline V gene.

V and J are TRBV19 and TRBJ1-4; 9 bases agree with TRBD1. V was pared by 5 bases and J by 8 bases, with 9 bases of the junction left unmatched. Germline V lookup: CDR1 LNHDA, CDR2 SQIVND (reference sequence). The CDR3 contains 15 residues. As DNA, the CDR3 is TGTGCCAGTAGTGCTACCGGGACAGGGAACGAAAAACTGTTTTTT. Its translation is CASSATGTGNEKLFF.

This clone occurred a few times. The J gene is TRBJ1-1, the V gene TRBV11-2; tentative D call: TRBD1 (5 bases). This CDR3 comprises 15 residues. With 3 bases removed from V and 0 bases from J, the gap between germline ends came to 11 bases. CDR1 and CDR2 (germline): SGHAT, FQNNGV. The CDR3 loop reads CASSFPQGVNTEAFF. The CDR3 region has the DNA TGTGCCAGCAGCTTCCCTCAGGGCGTGAACACTGAAGCTTTCTTT.

The chain recombines TRBV5-8 with TRBJ2-3; 7 nucleotides align to TRBD1. The trim removed 1 base at V and 6 bases at J, leaving 8 bases unmatched. The germline CDR1 and CDR2 sequences are SGHTS and YDEGEE. This CDR3 spans 15 amino acids. CDR3 in amino acids: CASSLHRGGLDTQYF. The CDR3 DNA sequence: TGTGCCAGCAGCTTGCACAGGGGTGGTTTGGATACGCAGTATTTT.

This chain uses TRBV18 with TRBJ1-5; TRBD1 agrees at 7 bases. Germline V gene data show CDR1 as KGHSH and CDR2 as LQKENI. V trimming: 2 bases; J trimming: 7 bases; junction bases outside the gene matches: 5. The CDR3 covers 14 residues. The CDR3 here is CASSPEGARQPQHF. In DNA, the CDR3 is TGTGCCAGCTCACCAGAGGGGGCAAGACAGCCCCAGCATTTT. Together with reference TRBV18 and TRBJ1-5, the CDR3 gives the full variable domain: NAGVMQNPRHLVRRRGQEARLRCSPMKGHSHVYWYRQLPEEGLKFMVYLQKENIIDESGMPKERFSAEFPKEGPSILRIQQVVRGDSAAYFCASSPEGARQPQHFGDGTRLSIL.

The chain uses TRBV6-5 and TRBJ2-7; D perhaps matches TRBD2 (5 bases). CDR1 and CDR2 (germline): MNHEY, SVGAGI. V was cut by 2 bases and J by 6 bases, with 11 bases left in between. CDR3 length: 13 amino acids. The CDR3 loop reads CASSYGQRREQYF. As DNA, the CDR3 is TGTGCCAGCAGTTACGGCCAGCGGCGCGAGCAGTACTTC.

The chain recombines TRBV5-4 with TRBJ2-7; D is possibly TRBD2 (6 bases). The CDR3 has 15 residues. The ends were cut back, 0 bases at V and 1 base at J, with 11 bases in the middle. Germline lookup yields CDR1 SGHNT and CDR2 YYREEE (reference sequence). DNA of the CDR3: TGTGCCAGCAGCTTGGCTGGTAGCGGATCCTACGAGCAGTACTTC. Amino acid sequence: CASSLAGSGSYEQYF. Drawing the rest from reference TRBV5-4 and TRBJ2-7, the complete variable domain is ETGVTQSPTHLIKTRGQQVTLRCSSQSGHNTVSWYQQALGQGPQFIFQYYREEENGRGNFPPRFSGLQFPNYSSELNVNALELDDSALYLCASSLAGSGSYEQYFGPGTRLTVT.

The rearrangement uses TRBV5-1 and TRBJ2-3; 8 bases match TRBD1. The CDR3 contains 15 residues. V dropped 2 bases and J dropped 0; count of bases not matched to a gene: 2. CDR1 and CDR2 from the germline V gene are SGHRS and YFSETQ. CDR3 residues: CASSFRGLSTDTQYF. CDR3 sequence (DNA): TGCGCCAGCAGCTTCAGGGGGCTTAGCACAGATACGCAGTATTTT.

The chain uses TRBV25-1 and TRBJ1-5, with 9 nucleotides matching TRBD1. Trimming removed 6 bases from V and 3 bases from J; junction bases left unmatched: 3. CDR1 and CDR2 (germline): MGHDK, SYGVNS. The CDR3 is made up of 14 amino acids. CDR3 loop: CASRGTGYNQPQHF. The CDR3 DNA reads as TGTGCCAGCAGGGGGACAGGGTACAATCAGCCCCAGCATTTT.